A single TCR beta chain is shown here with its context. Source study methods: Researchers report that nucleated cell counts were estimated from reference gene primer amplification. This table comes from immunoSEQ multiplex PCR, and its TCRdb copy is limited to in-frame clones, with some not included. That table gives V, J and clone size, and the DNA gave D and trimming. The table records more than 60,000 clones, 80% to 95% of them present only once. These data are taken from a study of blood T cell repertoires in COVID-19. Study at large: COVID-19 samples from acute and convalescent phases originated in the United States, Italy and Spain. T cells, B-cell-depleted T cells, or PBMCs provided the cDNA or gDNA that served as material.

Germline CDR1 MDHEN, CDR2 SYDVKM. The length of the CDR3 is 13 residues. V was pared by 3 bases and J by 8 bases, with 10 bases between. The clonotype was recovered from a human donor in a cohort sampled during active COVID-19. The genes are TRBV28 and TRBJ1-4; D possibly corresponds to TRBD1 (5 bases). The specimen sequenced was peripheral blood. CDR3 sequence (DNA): TGTGCCAGCAGTTTGGGACTGGAAGAAAAACTGTTTTTT. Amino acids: CASSLGLEEKLFF.